These T cell receptor beta chains were read from a single sample in a study of blood T cell repertoires in COVID-19. Repertoires were generated with immunoSEQ multiplex PCR, while TCRdb's copy carries only in-frame clones and drops some. The table records hundreds of thousands of clones, just under 90% of them present only once. Sequenced input: PBMCs or T cells enriched from blood (not recorded which). Source of these receptors: a woman in her 30s with acute COVID-19. Both conserved end residues are part of each CDR3. Each record gives: J gene, V gene, D gene, clone size, CDR3 protein, CDR3 DNA. D genes are given only for firm matches. The size field is filled for only some rows; it gives once, few, many or a size class.

>TRBJ1-1|TRBV5-8|.|once
CASSFGWNTEAFF
TGTGCCAGCAGCTTCGGTTGGAACACTGAAGCTTTCTTT
>TRBJ1-2|TRBV7-2|.|.
CASSLDAVTYGYTF
TGTGCCAGCAGCTTAGATGCAGTTACCTATGGCTACACCTTC
>TRBJ2-3|TRBV5-1|.|.
CASWRDSTSTDTQYF
TGCGCCAGCTGGCGGGACTCAACTAGCACAGATACGCAGTATTTT
>TRBJ2-1|TRBV5-1|TRBD1|once
CASSLDRVNEQFF
TGCGCCAGCTCCCTGGACAGGGTCAATGAGCAGTTCTTC
>TRBJ2-6|TRBV6-5|.|.
CASSYGLPSGANVLTF
TGTGCCAGCAGTTACGGGCTGCCCTCTGGGGCCAACGTCCTGACTTTC
>TRBJ1-4|TRBV19|.|.
CASSAPRGYSNEKLFF
TGTGCCAGTAGTGCCCCTCGGGGGTATTCTAATGAAAAACTGTTTTTT
>TRBJ1-1|TRBV7-3|.|.
CASSSSPGLLEAFF
TGTGCCAGCAGCTCCAGTCCAGGCCTTCTGGAAGCTTTCTTT
>TRBJ2-1|TRBV5-4|TRBD1|.
CASSLGRGLDEQFF
TGTGCCAGCAGCTTGGGCAGGGGGCTTGATGAGCAGTTCTTC
>TRBJ1-5|TRBV9|TRBD1|.
CASSVEGAYQPQHF
TGTGCCAGCAGCGTAGAGGGGGCTTATCAGCCCCAGCATTTT
>TRBJ1-1|TRBV5-1|.|once
CASSSGGSRNTEAFF
TGCGCCAGCAGCTCGGGAGGGAGCAGGAACACTGAAGCTTTCTTT
>TRBJ1-2|TRBV5-6|.|once
CASSLQYGYTF
TGTGCCAGCAGCCTTCAGTATGGCTACACCTTC
>TRBJ1-1|TRBV27|.|.
CASSPTIGDTEAFF
TGTGCCAGCAGTCCCACCATCGGGGACACTGAAGCTTTCTTT
>TRBJ1-3|TRBV5-1|.|.
CASSLDQSASGNTIYF
TGCGCCAGCAGCTTGGACCAGTCCGCCTCTGGAAACACCATATATTTT
>TRBJ1-2|TRBV4-3|TRBD1|.
CASSQDTGGNYGYTF
TGCGCCAGCAGCCAAGATACAGGGGGGAACTATGGCTACACCTTC
>TRBJ2-1|TRBV5-1|TRBD1|.
CASSLGQGERSEQFF
TGCGCCAGCAGCTTAGGACAGGGGGAAAGGAGTGAGCAGTTCTTC
>TRBJ1-6|TRBV6-5|TRBD1|.
CASSPGGQGGSPLHF
TGTGCCAGCAGTCCGGGGGGACAGGGAGGCTCACCCCTCCACTTT
>TRBJ2-7|TRBV7-2|TRBD1|.
CASRFKQGAPSYEQYF
TGTGCCAGCAGATTTAAACAGGGGGCCCCTTCCTACGAGCAGTACTTC
>TRBJ1-2|TRBV9|.|.
CASSVGGRYSNYGYTF
TGTGCCAGCAGCGTAGGGGGCCGATATTCAAACTATGGCTACACCTTC
>TRBJ1-2|TRBV5-1|.|.
CASSFWAQDYGYTF
TGCGCCAGCAGCTTTTGGGCACAGGACTATGGCTACACCTTC
>TRBJ2-7|TRBV7-9|TRBD1|.
CASSLPGQGNEQYF
TGTGCCAGCAGCCTTCCGGGACAGGGAAACGAGCAGTACTTC
>TRBJ1-5|TRBV12-3/TRBV12-4|TRBD1|.
CASSWTGDQPQHF
TGTGCCAGCAGTTGGACAGGGGATCAGCCCCAGCATTTT
>TRBJ2-1|TRBV3-1/TRBV3-2|.|.
CASRGGGTNEQFF
TGTGCCAGCCGGGGTGGGGGGACGAATGAGCAGTTCTTC
>TRBJ2-3|TRBV4-1|.|.
CASSQQFSTDTQYF
TGCGCCAGCAGCCAACAGTTTAGCACAGATACGCAGTATTTT
>TRBJ2-3|TRBV19|.|once
CATRLRTTNTQYF
TGTGCCACCCGACTCCGCACCACAAATACGCAGTATTTT
>TRBJ2-5|TRBV5-1|TRBD1|.
CASSLVGTGRGGHQETQYF
TGCGCCAGCAGCTTGGTAGGGACAGGGAGGGGTGGACACCAAGAGACCCAGTACTTC
>TRBJ1-5|TRBV7-9|TRBD1|.
CASSPTGIYQPQHF
TGTGCCAGCAGCCCGACAGGGATCTATCAGCCCCAGCATTTT
>TRBJ1-3|TRBV15|.|few
CATSRDRSSGNTIYF
TGTGCCACCAGCAGGGACAGAAGCTCTGGAAACACCATATATTTT
>TRBJ1-2|TRBV19|TRBD1|.
CASTDRGLYYGYTF
TGTGCCAGTACGGACAGGGGGCTCTACTATGGCTACACCTTC
>TRBJ2-3|TRBV12-3/TRBV12-4|.|.
CASRPLRGDTQYF
TGTGCCAGCAGACCTCTCAGGGGAGATACGCAGTATTTT
>TRBJ1-6|TRBV9|.|.
CASSPTGHGDSPLHF
TGTGCCAGCAGCCCAACCGGACATGGGGATTCACCCCTCCACTTT
>TRBJ2-7|TRBV13|.|.
CASSLGGALEGYEQYF
TGTGCCAGCAGCTTAGGAGGTGCCTTAGAGGGCTACGAGCAGTACTTC
>TRBJ1-2|TRBV4-3|.|.
CASSQDSSYGYTF
TGCGCCAGCAGCCAAGATTCCAGTTATGGCTACACCTTC
>TRBJ2-3|TRBV19|TRBD2|.
CASSTGLAGGADTQYF
TGTGCCAGTAGTACGGGACTAGCGGGGGGGGCAGATACGCAGTATTTT
>TRBJ1-2|TRBV5-4|TRBD1|.
CASSLTGARGYTF
TGTGCCAGCAGCTTGACAGGGGCTCGGGGCTACACCTTC
>TRBJ2-4|TRBV5-1|TRBD1|.
CASRLRTGDGIQYF
TGCGCCAGCAGGCTTCGGACAGGGGACGGCATTCAGTACTTC
>TRBJ2-7|TRBV16|.|.
CASSQESDTSYEQYF
TGTGCCAGCAGCCAAGAATCGGACACCTCCTACGAGCAGTACTTC
>TRBJ1-2|TRBV6-5|.|.
CASSYGSRAYGYTF
TGTGCCAGCAGTTACGGATCGCGGGCCTATGGCTACACCTTC
>TRBJ1-2|TRBV30|.|.
CAWIQGSRDYGYTF
TGTGCCTGGATACAGGGATCGAGAGACTATGGCTACACCTTC
>TRBJ2-7|TRBV19|TRBD2|few
CASSPFPGTSGGNEQYF
TGTGCCAGTAGTCCCTTTCCTGGGACTAGCGGGGGTAACGAGCAGTACTTC
>TRBJ1-5|TRBV28|TRBD1|.
CASSFVTGANQPQHF
TGTGCCAGCAGTTTCGTGACAGGGGCAAATCAGCCCCAGCATTTT
>TRBJ1-3|TRBV5-1|.|.
CASSLDLLNSGNTIYF
TGCGCCAGCAGCCTAGACTTACTGAACTCTGGAAACACCATATATTTT
>TRBJ1-1|TRBV19|.|.
CASSIDSEAFF
TGTGCCAGTAGTATCGACTCTGAAGCTTTCTTT